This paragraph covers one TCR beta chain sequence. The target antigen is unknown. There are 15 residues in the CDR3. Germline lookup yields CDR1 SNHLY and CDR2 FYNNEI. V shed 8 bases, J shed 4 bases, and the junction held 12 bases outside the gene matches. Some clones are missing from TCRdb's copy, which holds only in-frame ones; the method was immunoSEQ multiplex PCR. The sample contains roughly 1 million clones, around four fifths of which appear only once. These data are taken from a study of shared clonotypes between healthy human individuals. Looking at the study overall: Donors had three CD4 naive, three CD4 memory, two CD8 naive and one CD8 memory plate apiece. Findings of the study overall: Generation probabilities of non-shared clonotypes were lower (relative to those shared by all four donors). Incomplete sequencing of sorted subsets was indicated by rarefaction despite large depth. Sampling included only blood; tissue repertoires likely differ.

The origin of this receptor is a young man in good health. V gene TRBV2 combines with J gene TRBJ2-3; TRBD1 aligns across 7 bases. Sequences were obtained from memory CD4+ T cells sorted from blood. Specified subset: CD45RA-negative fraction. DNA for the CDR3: TGTGCCAGCGGCACCGACAGGGCGTTCCCAGATACGCAGTATTTT. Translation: CASGTDRAFPDTQYF.